A selection of T cell receptor beta chains follows, all from one sample in a study of blood T cell repertoires in COVID-19. The table came from immunoSEQ multiplex PCR; TCRdb's copy has only in-frame clones and leaves some out. The top ten clones hold 1.9% of a sample with about 74,000 clones, approximately 86% of them seen once. The sequencing sample was made of peripheral blood. All receptors derive from a woman older than 75 with active or convalescent COVID-19. Each CDR3 is given with its conserved first and last residue. The order of the fields is D gene, clone size, J gene, V gene, CDR3 protein, CDR3 DNA. The D gene is left open where the match is weak. The size entry is marked missing in some rows and otherwise reads once, few, many or a size class.

d_gene: TRBD1; abundance: few; j_gene: TRBJ1-3; v_gene: TRBV19; CDR3aa: CASTTQGTGNTIYF; CDR3nt: TGTGCCAGTACCACACAGGGGACTGGAAACACCATATATTTT
d_gene: TRBD1; abundance: NA; j_gene: TRBJ1-5; v_gene: TRBV4-2; CDR3aa: CASSATGEGSNQPQHF; CDR3nt: TGTGCCAGCAGCGCGACAGGGGAGGGGAGCAATCAGCCCCAGCATTTT
d_gene: NA; abundance: NA; j_gene: TRBJ2-5; v_gene: TRBV6-5; CDR3aa: CASRLQGSKTQYF; CDR3nt: TGTGCCAGCAGGCTGCAGGGTAGCAAGACCCAGTACTTC
d_gene: TRBD1; abundance: NA; j_gene: TRBJ2-1; v_gene: TRBV9; CDR3aa: CASSSRTGARTYNEQFF; CDR3nt: TGTGCCAGCAGCTCCCGGACAGGGGCTCGGACCTACAATGAGCAGTTCTTC
d_gene: TRBD1; abundance: NA; j_gene: TRBJ2-7; v_gene: TRBV5-6; CDR3aa: CASSLAGGYYEQYF; CDR3nt: TGTGCCAGCAGCTTGGCAGGGGGTTACTACGAGCAGTACTTC
d_gene: TRBD2; abundance: NA; j_gene: TRBJ2-7; v_gene: TRBV2; CDR3aa: CASSKSSGGIYEQYF; CDR3nt: TGTGCCAGCAGTAAGTCTAGCGGGGGAATTTACGAGCAGTACTTC
d_gene: TRBD2; abundance: once; j_gene: TRBJ2-2; v_gene: TRBV2; CDR3aa: CASSEARGAGELFF; CDR3nt: TGTGCCAGCAGTGAAGCGCGGGGGGCCGGGGAGCTGTTTTTT
d_gene: NA; abundance: NA; j_gene: TRBJ1-4; v_gene: TRBV25-1; CDR3aa: CASTQGGVKLFF; CDR3nt: TGTGCCAGCACGCAGGGCGGGGTAAAACTGTTTTTT
d_gene: TRBD2; abundance: NA; j_gene: TRBJ2-3; v_gene: TRBV9; CDR3aa: CASSVGGLALDTQYF; CDR3nt: TGTGCCAGCAGCGTAGGGGGACTAGCGTTGGATACGCAGTATTTT
d_gene: NA; abundance: NA; j_gene: TRBJ2-3; v_gene: TRBV19; CDR3aa: CASATGTDTQYF; CDR3nt: TGTGCCAGTGCGACCGGGACAGATACGCAGTATTTT
d_gene: NA; abundance: NA; j_gene: TRBJ2-5; v_gene: TRBV5-1; CDR3aa: CASGRERQETQYF; CDR3nt: TGCGCCAGCGGAAGGGAGCGTCAAGAGACCCAGTACTTC
d_gene: TRBD1; abundance: NA; j_gene: TRBJ2-2; v_gene: TRBV19; CDR3aa: CASSMDRGTGELFF; CDR3nt: TGTGCCAGTAGTATGGACAGGGGCACCGGGGAGCTGTTTTTT
d_gene: TRBD2; abundance: NA; j_gene: TRBJ2-5; v_gene: TRBV24-1; CDR3aa: CATASLAREETQYF; CDR3nt: TGTGCCACCGCCTCACTAGCGCGAGAAGAGACCCAGTACTTC
d_gene: NA; abundance: NA; j_gene: TRBJ1-1; v_gene: TRBV18; CDR3aa: CASSPSGDTEAFF; CDR3nt: TGTGCCAGCTCACCATCAGGGGACACTGAAGCTTTCTTT
d_gene: NA; abundance: few; j_gene: TRBJ1-1; v_gene: TRBV20-1; CDR3aa: CSASYFKDSGNFGEAFF; CDR3nt: TGCAGTGCTAGTTACTTTAAGGACAGTGGTAACTTCGGGGAAGCTTTCTTT
d_gene: NA; abundance: once; j_gene: TRBJ1-2; v_gene: TRBV2; CDR3aa: CASSLERANYGYTF; CDR3nt: TGTGCCAGCAGTCTTGAAAGAGCTAACTATGGCTACACCTTC